This is a list of T cell receptor beta chains from one sample in a study of a mutant IDH1 vaccine in newly diagnosed glioma. Repertoires were generated with immunoSEQ multiplex PCR, while TCRdb's copy carries only in-frame clones and drops some. The sample has roughly 74,000 clones, approximately 89% seen once. The antigens of these receptors remain unknown. The sequencing here drew on PBMCs, taken from a glioma patient whose treatment included an IDH1 peptide vaccine. These receptors came from a woman aged 50 to 60 with glioma. Each CDR3 is given with its conserved first and last residue. The order of the fields is clone size, D gene, J gene, V gene, CDR3 protein, CDR3 DNA. A D gene is named only where the DNA matches it firmly. Where a row states a size, it is once, few, many or the class of an expanded clone; other rows omit it.

. | . | TRBJ1-1 | TRBV7-2 | CASSQPGSDFF | TGTGCCAGCAGCCAACCTGGGAGTGATTTCTTT
. | TRBD1 | TRBJ2-5 | TRBV5-1 | CASSSGTGNLETQYF | TGCGCCAGCAGCTCCGGGACAGGGAATTTAGAGACCCAGTACTTC
few | . | TRBJ1-1 | TRBV2 | CASSEIMNTEAFF | TGTGCCAGCAGTGAAATAATGAACACTGAAGCTTTCTTT
once | TRBD1 | TRBJ1-3 | TRBV18 | CASSVDGTGGNTIYF | TGTGCCAGCTCAGTCGACGGGACAGGGGGAAACACCATATATTTT
. | TRBD2 | TRBJ2-1 | TRBV7-8 | CASSPRTSGIYEQFF | TGTGCCAGCAGCCCACGGACTAGCGGGATATATGAGCAGTTCTTC
. | . | TRBJ2-2 | TRBV5-4 | CASSFYLTGELFF | TGTGCCAGCAGCTTCTATCTTACCGGGGAGCTGTTTTTT
. | . | TRBJ1-1 | TRBV28 | CACRDTHFTEAFF | TGTGCCTGCCGGGACACCCATTTCACTGAAGCTTTCTTT
. | . | TRBJ2-1 | TRBV27 | CASSTRPRTGGSDNEQFF | TGTGCCAGCAGTACCCGTCCACGGACCGGGGGCAGCGACAATGAGCAGTTCTTC
. | . | TRBJ2-3 | TRBV5-1 | CASSFRLVGADTQYF | TGCGCCAGCAGCTTCCGTCTAGTCGGGGCAGATACGCAGTATTTT
. | TRBD1 | TRBJ2-3 | TRBV19 | CASSIARQGARSSQYF | TGTGCCAGTAGTATAGCGAGACAGGGAGCTCGTTCGTCGCAGTATTTT
. | . | TRBJ2-7 | TRBV21-1 | CASSKLQGLAKGGEQYF | TGTGCCAGCAGCAAACTTCAAGGACTAGCAAAAGGGGGCGAGCAGTACTTC